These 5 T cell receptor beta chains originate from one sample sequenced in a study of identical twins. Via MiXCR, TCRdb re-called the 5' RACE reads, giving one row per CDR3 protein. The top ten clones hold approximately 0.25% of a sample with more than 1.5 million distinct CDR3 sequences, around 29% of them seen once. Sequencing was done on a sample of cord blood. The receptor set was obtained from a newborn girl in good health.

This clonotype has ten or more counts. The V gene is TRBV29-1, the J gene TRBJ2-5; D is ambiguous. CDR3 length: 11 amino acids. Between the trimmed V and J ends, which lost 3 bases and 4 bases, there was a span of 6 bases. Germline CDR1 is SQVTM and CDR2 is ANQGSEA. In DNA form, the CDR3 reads TGCAGCGTTGAGGTCGCAGAGACCCAGTACTTC. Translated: CSVEVAETQYF.

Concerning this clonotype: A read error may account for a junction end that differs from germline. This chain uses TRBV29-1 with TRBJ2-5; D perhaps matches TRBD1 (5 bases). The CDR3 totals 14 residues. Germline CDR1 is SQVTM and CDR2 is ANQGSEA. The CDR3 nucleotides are TGCAGCATTGAAGATGAGTTAAGGGGAGAGACCCAGTACTTC. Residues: CSIEDELRGETQYF.

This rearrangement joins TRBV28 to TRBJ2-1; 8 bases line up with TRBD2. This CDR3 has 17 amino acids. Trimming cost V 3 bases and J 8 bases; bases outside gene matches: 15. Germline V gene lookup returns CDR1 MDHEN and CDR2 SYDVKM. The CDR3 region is CASSLRWLAGQLDEQFF. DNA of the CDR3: TGTGCCAGCAGTTTGAGGTGGCTAGCGGGTCAGTTGGATGAGCAGTTCTTC.

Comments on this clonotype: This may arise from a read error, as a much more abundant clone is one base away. In DNA form, the CDR3 reads TGCAGCGCCGTTTCGTTGGACAGCAACTATGGCTACACCTTC. It translates to CSAVSLDSNYGYTF. This chain links TRBV29-1 with TRBJ1-2; weak D call: TRBD1 (6 bases). CDR1 and CDR2 (germline): SQVTM, ANQGSEA. Trimming removed 7 bases from V and 2 bases from J, with 17 bases in between. CDR3 size: 14 residues.

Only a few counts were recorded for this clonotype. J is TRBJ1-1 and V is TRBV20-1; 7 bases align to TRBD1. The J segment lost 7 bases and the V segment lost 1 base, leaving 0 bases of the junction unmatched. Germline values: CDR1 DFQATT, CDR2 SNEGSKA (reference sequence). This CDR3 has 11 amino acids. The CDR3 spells CSARGQGEAFF. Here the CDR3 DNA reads TGCAGTGCTAGAGGACAGGGTGAAGCTTTCTTT.